The entry below gives a single TCR beta chain sequence along with its context. As yet, its antigen is unknown. The assay was immunoSEQ multiplex PCR, and TCRdb's table has in-frame clones only and misses some. The table shows around 530,000 clones, with roughly 79% occurring only once. The data derive from a study of shared clonotypes between healthy human individuals. Study results and limitations: Only blood samples were collected, and tissue repertoires likely differ.

This CDR3 has 14 amino acids. Germline-derived CDR1 and CDR2 are SGHNT and YYREEE (reference sequence). Trimming shortened V by 3 bases and J by 4 bases, and 12 bases separated the two germline ends. The sample was PBMCs. The receptor was isolated from a woman aged 40 to 49 in good health. Some clones in this sample may be carry-over from other donors' samples. This rearrangement joins TRBV5-4 to TRBJ2-3; unclear D gene. The CDR3 region is CASSSGPDADTQYF. DNA of the CDR3: TGTGCCAGCAGCTCTGGGCCGGATGCAGATACGCAGTATTTT.